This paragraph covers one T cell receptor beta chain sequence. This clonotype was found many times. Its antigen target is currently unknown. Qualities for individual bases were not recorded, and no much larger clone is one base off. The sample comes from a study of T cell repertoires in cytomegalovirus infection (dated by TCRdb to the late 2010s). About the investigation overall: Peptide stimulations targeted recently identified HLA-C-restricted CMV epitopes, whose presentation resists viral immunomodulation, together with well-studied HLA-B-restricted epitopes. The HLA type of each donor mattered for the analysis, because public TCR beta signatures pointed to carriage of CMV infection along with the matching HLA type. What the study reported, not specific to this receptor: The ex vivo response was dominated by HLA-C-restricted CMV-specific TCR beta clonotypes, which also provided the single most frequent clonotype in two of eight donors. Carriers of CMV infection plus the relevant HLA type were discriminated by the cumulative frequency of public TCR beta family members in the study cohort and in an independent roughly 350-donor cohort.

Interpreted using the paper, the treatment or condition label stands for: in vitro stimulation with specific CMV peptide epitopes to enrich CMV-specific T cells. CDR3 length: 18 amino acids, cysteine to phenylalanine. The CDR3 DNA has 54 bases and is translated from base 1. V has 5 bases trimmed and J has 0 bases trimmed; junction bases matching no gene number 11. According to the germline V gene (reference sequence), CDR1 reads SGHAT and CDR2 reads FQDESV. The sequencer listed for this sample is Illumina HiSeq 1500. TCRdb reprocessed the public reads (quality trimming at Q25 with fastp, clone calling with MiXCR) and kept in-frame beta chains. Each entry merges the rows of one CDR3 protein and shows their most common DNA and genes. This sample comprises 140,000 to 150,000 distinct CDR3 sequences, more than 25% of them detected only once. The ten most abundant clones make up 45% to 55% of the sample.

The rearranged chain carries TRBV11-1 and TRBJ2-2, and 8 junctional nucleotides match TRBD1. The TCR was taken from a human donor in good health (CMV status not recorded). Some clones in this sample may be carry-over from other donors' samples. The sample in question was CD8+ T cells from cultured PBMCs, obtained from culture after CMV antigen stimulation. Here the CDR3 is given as CASSHGQGVLSNTGELFF. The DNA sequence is TGTGCCAGCAGCCACGGACAGGGCGTCCTGTCGAACACCGGGGAGCTGTTTTTT.